This TCR beta chain was sequenced in a study of glioma-infiltrating T cells after dendritic cell vaccination. The overall study: Samples are from glioblastoma patients in Phase I and II dendritic cell vaccine trials. Study-level points and caveats: Patients with more pretreatment TILs had longer time to progression and survival. TCR clonality showed no direct relationship with survival.

Data came from immunoSEQ multiplex PCR; TCRdb stores just in-frame clones and leaves some out. In the table there are approximately 64,000 clones, around four fifths of which are singletons. This clone has only one observation. What it binds is not known. Patients had residual fresh-frozen tumor tissue and more than two years of survival data. Germline trimming cut 5 bases from V and 8 bases from J; bases unmatched to any gene: 8. The CDR3 totals 13 residues. From germline, CDR1 is MNHEY and CDR2 SVGAGI. This receptor was identified in a human donor with glioblastoma. The chain carries TRBV6-5 and TRBJ1-2; 7 bases fit TRBD1. The sample was blood, taken before dendritic cell vaccination. Here the CDR3 DNA reads TGTGCCAGCAGTCGGACAGGTCCTCGGGGCTACACCTTC. Translation: CASSRTGPRGYTF.